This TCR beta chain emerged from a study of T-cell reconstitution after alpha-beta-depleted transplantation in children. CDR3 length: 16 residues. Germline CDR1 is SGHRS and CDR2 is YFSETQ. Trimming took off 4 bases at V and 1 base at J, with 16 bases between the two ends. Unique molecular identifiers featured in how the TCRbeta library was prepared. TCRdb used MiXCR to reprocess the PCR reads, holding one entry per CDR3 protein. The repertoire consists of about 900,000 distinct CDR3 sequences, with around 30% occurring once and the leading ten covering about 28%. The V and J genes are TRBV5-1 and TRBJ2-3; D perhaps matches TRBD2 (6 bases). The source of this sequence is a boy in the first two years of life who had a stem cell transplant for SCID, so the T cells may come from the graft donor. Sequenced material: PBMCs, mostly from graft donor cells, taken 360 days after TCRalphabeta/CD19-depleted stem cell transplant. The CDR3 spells CASSRGTAGGTDTQYF. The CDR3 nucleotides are TGCGCCAGCAGCCGCGGGACTGCAGGTGGCACAGATACGCAGTATTTT.